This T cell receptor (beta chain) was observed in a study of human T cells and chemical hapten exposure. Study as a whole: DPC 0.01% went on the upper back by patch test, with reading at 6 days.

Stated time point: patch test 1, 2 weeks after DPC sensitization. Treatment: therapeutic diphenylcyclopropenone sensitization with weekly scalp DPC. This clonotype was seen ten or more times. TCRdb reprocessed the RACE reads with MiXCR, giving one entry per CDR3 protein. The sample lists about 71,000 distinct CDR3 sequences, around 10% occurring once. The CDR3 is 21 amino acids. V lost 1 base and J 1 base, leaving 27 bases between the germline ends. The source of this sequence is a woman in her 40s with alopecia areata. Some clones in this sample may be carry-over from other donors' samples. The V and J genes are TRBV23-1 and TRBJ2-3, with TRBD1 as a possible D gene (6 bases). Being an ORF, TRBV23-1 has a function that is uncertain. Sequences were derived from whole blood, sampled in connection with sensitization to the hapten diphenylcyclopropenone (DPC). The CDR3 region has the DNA TGCGCCAGCAGTCAATTCTACGTAGGTGGGGGCCTACCGTGGGGCACAGATACGCAGTATTTT. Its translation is CASSQFYVGGGLPWGTDTQYF.